This T cell receptor (beta chain) originates from a study of chemoradiotherapy in HPV16-positive cancers. Study background: Functional T-cell assays on two HPV16-positive patients' cells defined candidate HPV-specific clones and common TCR motifs. The study, taken as a whole, reports: Non-HPV-specific T cells did not expand in tumors during treatment, whereas candidate HPV-specific clones and E7-related motifs did. HPV-specific T cells were functionally defined from only two HPV16-positive patients.

This CDR3 contains 12 residues. Per the germline V gene, CDR1 is LGHNA and CDR2 is YSLEER. The V end lost 1 base, the J end lost 9 bases, and 9 bases lay between the germline ends. Sequencing was performed with immunoSEQ multiplex PCR; in TCRdb, only in-frame clones are kept and a portion is missing. Counted here are 1,500 to 2,000 clones, 80% occurring once; the ten biggest clones make up roughly 7.7%. Of note for this clone: No antigen is known for it.

Samples were taken several times over chemoradiotherapy. This sequence originates from a human donor with HPV-associated anogenital cancer. Sequencing was performed on tumor tissue, taken from a patient who underwent chemoradiotherapy. V gene TRBV4-3 combines with J gene TRBJ1-1; D gene unclear. CDR3 nucleotides: TGCGCCAGCAGCCAAGCTGGGGAGAAAGCTTTCTTT. It translates to CASSQAGEKAFF.